One and the same sample provided the 5 T cell receptor beta chains below, sequenced in a study of blood T cell repertoires in COVID-19 (dated by TCRdb to about 2020). The library was built by means of the immunoSEQ multiplex PCR assay. TCRdb took over this immuneACCESS table, retaining in-frame rearrangements with V and J assigned. Such tables are incomplete; in checked studies, under half of the missing clones stem from an unresolved V gene, and the remainder is unexplained. The sample records approximately 440,000 clones, around 87% of which are singletons. The ten top clones hold under 0.85% of the sample. The sequenced material came from PBMCs or T cells enriched from blood (not recorded which). The receptors were sampled from a woman aged 18-29 years who had recovered from COVID-19.

This clone appeared a single time. The chain employs TRBV3-1 (or the pseudogene TRBV3-2) and TRBJ1-3; D call uncertain. The germline gives CDR1 LGHDT, CDR2 YNNKEL (reference sequence). The CDR3 sequence is 14 residues long. V lost 1 base and J lost 5, with 9 bases in between. The CDR3 reads CASSQVGSRNTIYF. The CDR3 DNA reads as TGTGCCAGCAGCCAAGTGGGCAGCAGAAACACCATATATTTT.

The chain has TRBV28 and TRBJ2-1; D may be TRBD1 (5 bases). The CDR3 covers 16 residues. V lost 5 bases, J lost 3 bases, and 17 bases lay in between. Per germline, CDR1 MDHEN and CDR2 SYDVKM. The DNA for the CDR3 is TGTGCCAGCAGTCCGACCGCAGGGAACTACTACAATGAGCAGTTCTTC. Protein sequence: CASSPTAGNYYNEQFF.

The chain joins TRBV7-8 to TRBJ2-7; maybe TRBD2 (5 bases). CDR3 length equals 15 residues. Germline V gives CDR1 SGHVS, CDR2 FQNEAQ. V gave up 1 base and J gave up 3 bases, with 13 bases separating them. CDR3 sequence reads: CASSLGPAAFYEQYF. CDR3 nucleotide sequence: TGTGCCAGCAGCTTAGGTCCAGCGGCCTTCTACGAGCAGTACTTC.

The V call is TRBV7-9, the J call TRBJ2-3; 7 nucleotides agree with TRBD2. The germline V gene encodes CDR1 SEHNR and CDR2 FQNEAQ (reference sequence). After removal of 5 bases from V and 3 bases from J, the junction contained 8 bases not matched to a gene. CDR3 length: 15 amino acids. Written as DNA, the CDR3 is TGTGCCAGCAGCCGAGCGGGAACTGGGACAGATACGCAGTATTTT. It codes for CASSRAGTGTDTQYF.

The rearrangement joins TRBV6-5 to TRBJ1-2, with 9 bases identical to TRBD1. The CDR3 is 14 residues long. Germline assignment: CDR1 MNHEY and CDR2 SVGAGI. V was clipped by 6 bases and J by 7 bases; unmatched bases: 9. CDR3 nucleotide sequence: TGTGCCAGCAGGGCAGAACAGGGGGCGCGTGGCTACACCTTC. Amino acids: CASRAEQGARGYTF.